What follows are 18 T cell receptor beta chains derived from one specimen sequenced in a study of T cell repertoires in cytomegalovirus infection. TCRdb re-derived calls from the reads in MiXCR, one entry per CDR3 protein. The table has approximately 750,000 distinct CDR3 sequences, roughly a third seen once. The sequenced sample consisted of PBMCs. The origin of the receptors is a human donor in good health (CMV status not recorded). Some clones in this sample may be carry-over from other donors' samples.

The V and J genes are TRBV4-1 and TRBJ2-1; the D call may be TRBD1 or TRBD2 (5 bases each). The germline V gene has CDR1 MGHRA and CDR2 YSYEKL. This CDR3 is built from 14 residues. V was cut by 4 bases and J by 7 bases, with 14 bases left in between. CDR3 DNA: TGCGCCAGCAGCCCCGCCGGGACGGGGAATGAGCAGTTCTTC. Translating it yields CASSPAGTGNEQFF.

This rearrangement joins TRBV7-9 to TRBJ2-5, with 11 bases that match TRBD2. CDR1 and CDR2 (germline): SEHNR, FQNEAQ (reference sequence). The length of the CDR3 is 17 residues. V lost 4 bases, J lost 2 bases, and 9 bases stayed unmatched. CDR3 nucleotide sequence: TGTGCCAGCAGCTCACGGACTAGCGGGTGGATACAAGAGACCCAGTACTTC. Its translation is CASSSRTSGWIQETQYF. Together with reference TRBV7-9 and TRBJ2-5, the CDR3 gives the full variable domain: DTGVSQNPRHKITKRGQNVTFRCDPISEHNRLYWYRQTLGQGPEFLTYFQNEAQLEKSRLLSDRFSAERPKGSFSTLEIQRTEQGDSAMYLCASSSRTSGWIQETQYFGPGTRLLVL.

The chain employs TRBV24-1 and TRBJ2-1; the match to TRBD2 covers 10 bases. From germline, CDR1 is KGHDR and CDR2 SFDVKD. With 6 bases clipped from V and 9 bases from J, the junction kept 13 bases outside the gene matches. This CDR3 region has 16 residues. The CDR3 region has the DNA TGTGCCACCAGTAGCCAGAGCGGGGGGGCCCTAGGTGAGCAGTTCTTC. Translation gives CATSSQSGGALGEQFF.

The genes are TRBV28 and TRBJ2-3, with D unresolved. The CDR3 covers 14 residues. V was clipped by 8 bases and J by 2 bases, with 14 bases between them. Germline V gene sequence: CDR1 MDHEN, CDR2 SYDVKM. In DNA form, the CDR3 reads TGTGCCAGCTCCCCCCCGGAGTACACAGATACGCAGTATTTT. Its translation: CASSPPEYTDTQYF. Together with reference TRBV28 and TRBJ2-3, the CDR3 gives the full variable domain: DVKVTQSSRYLVKRTGEKVFLECVQDMDHENMFWYRQDPGLGLRLIYFSYDVKMKEKGDIPEGYSVSREKKERFSLILESASTNQTSMYLCASSPPEYTDTQYFGPGTRLTVL.

This clonotype has ten or more counts. J is TRBJ1-4 and V is TRBV12-3 or TRBV12-4, with 7 nucleotides matching TRBD1. Losses at the gene ends were 7 bases for V and 10 bases for J; bases not matched to a gene: 9. This CDR3 region has 13 residues. CDR3 sequence: CASTMTGNGKLFF. CDR3 in DNA: TGTGCCAGCACCATGACAGGGAACGGAAAACTGTTTTTT.

This clonotype has just a few counts. This chain joins TRBV11-2 and TRBJ2-7, with 9 bases aligning to TRBD1. The CDR3 has 14 amino acids. Germline-derived CDR1 and CDR2 are SGHAT and FQNNGV. V dropped 5 bases and J dropped 6; count of bases not matched to a gene: 8. The DNA for the CDR3 is TGTGCCAGCAGCCTAACAGGGGGCTCGGGCGAGCAGTACTTC. As protein: CASSLTGGSGEQYF.

This clonotype was detected once. The rearrangement joins TRBV2 to TRBJ2-2, with D possibly being TRBD1 (5 bases). This CDR3 has 15 amino acids. Germline values: CDR1 SNHLY, CDR2 FYNNEI. Trimming stripped 7 bases from V and 5 bases from J, with 17 bases between. As DNA, the CDR3 is TGTGCCAGCAAGTCCTCATCAGGGAATACCGGGGAGCTGTTTTTT. Protein product: CASKSSSGNTGELFF.

The chain couples TRBV7-8 to TRBJ1-6; D perhaps matches TRBD1 (5 bases). The CDR3 runs to 16 residues. CDR1 is SGHVS and CDR2 is FQNEAQ in the germline V gene. V gave up 5 bases and J gave up 4 bases, with 15 bases separating them. CDR3 bases: TGTGCCAGCAGCCATTACCCAGGACAATATAATTCACCCCTCCACTTT. Its protein product is CASSHYPGQYNSPLHF.

This clonotype occurred a few times. The J gene is TRBJ2-1, the V gene TRBV19; D is possibly TRBD2 (6 bases). The CDR3 has 15 residues. Germline lookup yields CDR1 LNHDA and CDR2 SQIVND (reference sequence). Trimming shortened V by 2 bases and J by 5 bases, and 13 bases separated the two germline ends. The CDR3 protein is CASSILAGINNEQFF. The DNA of the CDR3 is TGTGCCAGTAGTATACTGGCGGGGATAAACAATGAGCAGTTCTTC.

This clonotype appeared a single time. This chain uses TRBV2 with TRBJ2-2; D ambiguous. With 7 bases removed from V and 0 bases from J, the gap between germline ends came to 12 bases. This CDR3 region has 15 residues. Germline V lookup: CDR1 SNHLY, CDR2 FYNNEI. The DNA of the CDR3 is TGTGCCAGCACCGAGGAGCAGGCGAACACCGGGGAGCTGTTTTTT. This translates into CASTEEQANTGELFF.

This clonotype was counted a few times. V and J are TRBV6-6 and TRBJ2-3, with 13 bases lining up with TRBD2. The trim removed 4 bases at V and 1 base at J, leaving 5 bases unmatched. Germline assignment: CDR1 MNHNY and CDR2 SVGAGI (reference sequence). CDR3 size: 17 residues. As DNA, the CDR3 is TGTGCCAGCAGTTCACTAGCGGGAGGGCTGGGCACAGATACGCAGTATTTT. Translating gives CASSSLAGGLGTDTQYF.

This clonotype has more than one count but fewer than ten. The chain combines TRBV20-1 with TRBJ1-2, with unresolved D. The CDR3 spans 14 residues. The ends were cut back, 0 bases at V and 0 bases at J, with 8 bases in the middle. The V gene's germline CDR1 is DFQATT and CDR2 SNEGSKA (reference sequence). The CDR3 nucleotides are TGCAGTGCTAGAGACGGGGATTCTAACTATGGCTACACCTTC. Translated, it gives CSARDGDSNYGYTF.

This clonotype was seen a handful of times. The chain recombines TRBV28 with TRBJ2-7; D ambiguous. This CDR3 has 14 residues. V was cut by 3 bases and J by 0 bases, with 9 bases left in between. The germline V gene encodes CDR1 MDHEN and CDR2 SYDVKM. The CDR3 DNA follows: TGTGCCAGCAGTTTGATCCAGGCCTCCTACGAGCAGTACTTC. It encodes CASSLIQASYEQYF.

This chain links TRBV7-9 with TRBJ2-3; D gene unclear. This CDR3 spans 15 amino acids. Germline values: CDR1 SEHNR, CDR2 FQNEAQ (reference sequence). Trimming removed 5 bases at V and 0 bases at J, with 12 bases between. The CDR3 is CASSSDLTSTDTQYF. CDR3 nucleotide sequence: TGTGCCAGCAGCAGCGACTTGACTAGCACAGATACGCAGTATTTT. Complete variable domain (other parts from reference TRBV7-9 and TRBJ2-3): DTGVSQNPRHKITKRGQNVTFRCDPISEHNRLYWYRQTLGQGPEFLTYFQNEAQLEKSRLLSDRFSAERPKGSFSTLEIQRTEQGDSAMYLCASSSDLTSTDTQYFGPGTRLTVL.

This clonotype was detected once. Its ends do not fully match the called genes, so a read error is possible. This sequence joins TRBV4-2 and TRBJ2-6; D not resolved. This CDR3 spans 16 amino acids. CDR1 is LGHNA and CDR2 is YNFKEQ in the germline V gene. The CDR3 DNA reads as TGTTCCAGCAGCCAAGACCGAGATGCTGGGGCCAACGTCCTGACTTTC. Protein sequence: CSSSQDRDAGANVLTF.

A few counts support this clonotype. V and J are TRBV5-6 and TRBJ2-2, with 7 bases lining up with TRBD2. V gave up 3 bases and J gave up 2 bases; unmatched junction bases: 4. This CDR3 has 15 amino acids. From germline, CDR1 is SGHDT and CDR2 YYEEEE. The CDR3 sequence: CASSYIAGNTGELFF. The CDR3 coding sequence is TGTGCCAGCAGCTATATAGCGGGCAACACCGGGGAGCTGTTTTTT.

The chain carries TRBV20-1 and TRBJ2-7; possibly TRBD1 for D (6 bases). V was shortened by 4 bases and J by 3 bases, with 10 bases between the two germline ends. Germline values: CDR1 DFQATT, CDR2 SNEGSKA (reference sequence). CDR3 length: 12 amino acids. The CDR3 region is CSAKQGVYEQYF. The CDR3 DNA sequence: TGCAGTGCTAAACAGGGAGTCTACGAGCAGTACTTC.

With regard to this clonotype: The junction shows a germline mismatch at one end, possibly a read error. The chain is built from TRBV28 and TRBJ2-7; no clear D gene. Germline V CDR1 and CDR2: MDHEN, SYDVKM. The CDR3 consists of 14 residues. The CDR3 loop reads CASSPPSLAYEKYF. The CDR3 DNA sequence: TGTGCCAGCAGCCCTCCCAGCCTCGCCTACGAGAAGTACTTC.